Listed here is a single T cell receptor beta chain. Clinical histories supplied by participants themselves formed the basis of cohort assignment. The data belong to a study of blood T cell repertoires in COVID-19. Across the whole study: T cells, B-cell-depleted T cells, or PBMCs supplied cDNA or gDNA.

Assay: immunoSEQ multiplex PCR; the TCRdb copy retains only in-frame clones and omits some. The sample yields about 350,000 clones, about 90% seen once. CDR1 is MGHDK and CDR2 is SYGVNS in the germline V gene. The CDR3 consists of 14 residues. V was clipped by 10 bases and J by 7 bases; unmatched bases: 12. The chain joins TRBV25-1 to TRBJ1-4; TRBD1 matches 7 bases. This TCR was recovered from a woman aged 30 to 39 who had recovered from COVID-19. Sequenced input: PBMCs or T cells enriched from blood (not recorded which). The CDR3 DNA follows: TGTGCCACAAGTGTGGGACAGAACCTTGAAAAACTGTTTTTT. Its protein product is CATSVGQNLEKLFF.